This is a list of T cell receptor beta chains from one sample in a study of blood T cell repertoires in COVID-19. Libraries were prepared by immunoSEQ multiplex PCR; TCRdb keeps only in-frame clonotypes and omits some of them. This table holds under 200,000 clones, around four fifths found once. Source material: peripheral blood. The source is a woman between 70 and 85 years old with COVID-19, enrolled during active disease. Each CDR3 is given with its conserved first and last residue. A row's size may be missing; if present it is once, few, many or a size class.

J gene,clone size,V gene,CDR3 protein
TRBJ1-2,.,TRBV6-5,CAGGQTLKGYGYTF
TRBJ2-3,.,TRBV5-5,CASSGDGIAGGTTDTQYF
TRBJ2-3,few,TRBV6-4,CASSESQTDTQYF
TRBJ2-2,.,TRBV14,CASGTTGKAGELFF
TRBJ2-5,.,TRBV5-1,CASRGREETQYF
TRBJ2-3,.,TRBV5-6,CASSLVVGRPTDTQYF
TRBJ1-3,few,TRBV5-1,CASSQQGSGNTIYF
TRBJ2-1,.,TRBV9,CASSPGTSGGNEQFF
TRBJ1-1,.,TRBV30,CAWSEWRNTEAFF
TRBJ1-1,.,TRBV5-6,CASSLIRGTGEQRNTEAFF
TRBJ1-1,.,TRBV28,CASSLYGGFGTEAFF
TRBJ1-1,few,TRBV10-1,CASSDRGQGGEAFF
TRBJ2-2,.,TRBV28,CASKIAVQGRTGELFF
TRBJ1-1,.,TRBV12-3/TRBV12-4,CASSENRAEAFF
TRBJ1-2,.,TRBV5-4,CASSAQGFGYTF
TRBJ1-2,.,TRBV6-5,CASSYLSQGGYTF
TRBJ2-2,.,TRBV3-1/TRBV3-2,CASSPLVRTGELFF
TRBJ1-1,few,TRBV7-3,CASSHFSGPTEAFF
TRBJ1-1,.,TRBV27,CASSLRTGSEAFF
TRBJ1-3,.,TRBV18,CASSPPAGAIGNTIYF
TRBJ1-2,.,TRBV3-1/TRBV3-2,CASSQDPGRGYTF
TRBJ2-5,.,TRBV6-5,CASWRLVAQETQYF
TRBJ1-5,.,TRBV3-1/TRBV3-2,CASSRTAGPNQPQHF
TRBJ1-3,.,TRBV2,CASSAQGRNTIYF
TRBJ2-1,once,TRBV27,CASKGGGVDEQFF
TRBJ1-2,.,TRBV7-3,CASSLNADLPNYGYTF
TRBJ1-6,.,TRBV28,CASSPGGRSPLHF
TRBJ1-2,.,TRBV29-1,CSVEDRAYGYTF
TRBJ1-1,.,TRBV2,CASTANGGTEAFF
TRBJ1-4,once,TRBV5-6,CASSFDRSSGELFF
TRBJ1-4,.,TRBV7-9,CASSLTGEWREKLFF
TRBJ2-5,.,TRBV7-9,CASSLSGGETQYF
TRBJ2-3,.,TRBV3-1/TRBV3-2,CASSHGTDTQYF
TRBJ2-7,.,TRBV10-3,CAIRDSSGRGSVDQYF
TRBJ2-2,.,TRBV11-3,CASSLTFAGELFF
TRBJ1-2,.,TRBV25-1,CASNGGWGYTF
TRBJ2-1,.,TRBV27,CASSLNFRAYNEQFF
TRBJ2-2,.,TRBV9,CASSVGSQGVGELFF
TRBJ2-7,.,TRBV6-4,CARTSGYEQYF
TRBJ2-1,few,TRBV7-9,CASTGTSGGNEQFF
TRBJ2-3,.,TRBV2,CASRWTSGYTDTQYF
TRBJ1-6,.,TRBV10-3,CAISEQGTYNSPLHF
TRBJ1-1,.,TRBV24-1,CATSEYGEAFF
TRBJ2-3,.,TRBV27,CASARDRYTDTQYF
TRBJ1-2,.,TRBV5-4,CASSLDIGEGYTF
TRBJ1-3,few,TRBV3-1/TRBV3-2,CASSQAGNTIYF
TRBJ1-6,.,TRBV27,CASSLGGNYNSPLHF
TRBJ1-3,.,TRBV4-2,CASSQRNTGVGNTIYF
TRBJ2-5,.,TRBV20-1,CSASFPGTQETQYF
TRBJ2-7,.,TRBV3-1/TRBV3-2,CASTGTGTRYEQYF
TRBJ2-3,.,TRBV3-1/TRBV3-2,CASSRQITSLSTDTQYF
TRBJ2-3,.,TRBV19,CASSIDGSGTQYF
TRBJ2-2,.,TRBV5-1,CASSQQGGDTGELFF
TRBJ1-1,.,TRBV5-1,CASSLGTAGTEAFF